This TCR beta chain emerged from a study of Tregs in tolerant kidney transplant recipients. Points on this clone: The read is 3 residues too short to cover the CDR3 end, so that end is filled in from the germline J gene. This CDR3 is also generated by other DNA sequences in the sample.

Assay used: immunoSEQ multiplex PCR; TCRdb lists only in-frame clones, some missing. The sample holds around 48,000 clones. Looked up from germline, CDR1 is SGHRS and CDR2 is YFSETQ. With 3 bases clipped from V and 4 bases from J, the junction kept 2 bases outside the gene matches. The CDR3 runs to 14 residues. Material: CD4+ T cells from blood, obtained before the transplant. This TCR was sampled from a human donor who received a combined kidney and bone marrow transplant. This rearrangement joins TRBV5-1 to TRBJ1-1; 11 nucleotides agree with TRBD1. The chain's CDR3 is CASSSGTGGTEAFF. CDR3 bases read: TGCGCCAGCAGCTCAGGGACAGGGGGCACTGAA.